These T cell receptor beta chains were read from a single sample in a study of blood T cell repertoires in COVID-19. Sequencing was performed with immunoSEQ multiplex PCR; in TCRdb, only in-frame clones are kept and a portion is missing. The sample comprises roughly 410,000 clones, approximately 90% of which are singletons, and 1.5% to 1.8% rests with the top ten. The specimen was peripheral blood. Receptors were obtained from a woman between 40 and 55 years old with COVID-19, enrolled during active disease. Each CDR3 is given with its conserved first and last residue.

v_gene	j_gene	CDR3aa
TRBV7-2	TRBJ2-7	CASTLGRTGISYEQYF
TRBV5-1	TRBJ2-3	CASSLAVSTDTQYF
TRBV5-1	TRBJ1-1	CASSSQSPREEAFF
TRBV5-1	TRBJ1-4	CASSQQGLNEKLFF
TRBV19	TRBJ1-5	CASSIVNRGPLNSNQPQHF
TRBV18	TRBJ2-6	CASSLTRRSSGANVLTF
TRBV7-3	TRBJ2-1	CASSLTAGGYNEQFF
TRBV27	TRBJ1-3	CASSVDSGWNTIYF
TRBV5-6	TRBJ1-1	CASLQGAGTEAFF
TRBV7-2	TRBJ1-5	CASSSNWQPQHF
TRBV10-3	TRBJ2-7	CAISEFDSGKRSYEQYF